Listed here are 32 T cell receptor delta chains from one sample, sequenced in a study of human gamma delta and Vdelta1 T cells. TCRdb reran clone calling via CATT on the PCR reads. Among more than 5,000 delta-chain clones, roughly a tenth were seen once, and the ten largest hold about 14%. Sequencing was carried out using naive CD27+ Vdelta1 gamma-delta T cells from blood. The receptors were gathered from a human donor in good health.

This clone turned up a few times. In the same sample, other DNA sequences code for this CDR3. This chain links TRDV2 with TRDJ1; possible D gene TRDD3, 6 bases. CDR1 is GEAIGNYY, CDR2 EKD, per germline. The CDR3 has 18 amino acids. The CDR3 here is CASLRTKLQGGLSDKLIF. Here the CDR3 DNA reads TGTGCAAGCCTCCGCACCAAGCTACAAGGGGGACTTTCCGATAAACTCATCTTT.

This clone was counted between two and nine times. This sequence joins TRDV1 and TRDJ1; TRDD3 matches 11 bases. From germline, CDR1 is TSWWSYY and CDR2 QGS. The V segment lost 5 bases and the J segment 0 bases; nucleotides outside the gene matches: 20. This CDR3 contains 21 residues. The DNA of the CDR3 is TGTGCTCTTGGGAAAAGGCCCTACGTGAGGTGGGGGATACGCTACACCGATAAACTCATCTTT. Encoded protein: CALGKRPYVRWGIRYTDKLIF.

As regards this clone: This may arise from a read error, as a much more abundant clone is one base away. The V gene is TRDV1, the J gene TRDJ1; tentatively, D is TRDD2 (5 bases). Looked up from germline, CDR1 is TSWWSYY and CDR2 is QGS. The ends were cut back, 5 bases at V and 0 bases at J, with 34 bases in the middle. The CDR3 runs to 22 residues. CDR3 bases: TGTGCTCTTGGGCGACCCTTCAAACGGGTACTTTCTCCCCATTTGTACACCGATAAACTCATCTTT. Protein: CALGRPFKRVLSPHLYTDKLIF.

To note about this clone: Different DNA sequences within this sample yield the same CDR3. The chain links TRDV1 to TRDJ1, with 11 nucleotides matching TRDD3. CDR1 TSWWSYY and CDR2 QGS come from the germline V gene. J lost 7 bases, V lost 5 bases, and 15 bases had no gene match. The CDR3 extends over 17 amino acids. The CDR3 bases are TGTGCTCTTGGGTCCTCGGCTGGGGGATACTTCCGGGCTAAACTCATCTTT. Protein product: CALGSSAGGYFRAKLIF.

This clone was picked up a small number of times. A read error is the likely source, as a far larger clone sits one nucleotide away. The sample has other DNA sequences that encode this CDR3 too. The chain carries TRDV1 and TRDJ1; the D is unclear. The germline V and J ends were trimmed by 1 base and 6 bases, with 21 bases remaining between them. Looked up from germline, CDR1 is TSWWSYY and CDR2 is QGS. This CDR3 contains 17 residues. The CDR3 sequence is CALGERFGSLAANKLIF. The CDR3 DNA reads TGTGCTCTTGGGGAACGCTTCGGGTCTTTGGCGGCAAATAAACTCATCTTT.

The chain carries TRDV1 and TRDJ1, with 10 bases identical to TRDD3. V lost 4 bases, J lost 3 bases, and 17 bases stayed unmatched. The germline CDR1 and CDR2 sequences are TSWWSYY and QGS. The CDR3 spans 19 residues. The CDR3 region is CALGAPPRTTGGSSDKLIF. The CDR3 region has the DNA TGTGCTCTTGGGGCCCCCCCTCGGACGACTGGGGGATCCTCCGATAAACTCATCTTT.

This clone turned up a few times. A much bigger clone sits one base away, suggesting this may be a read error. This chain links TRDV1 with TRDJ1; possibly TRDD3 for D (5 bases). The CDR3 extends over 14 amino acids. Between the trimmed V and J ends, which lost 5 bases and 11 bases, there was a span of 21 bases. CDR1 is TSWWSYY and CDR2 is QGS in the germline V gene. The CDR3 here is CALGSRGPRSLLIF. In DNA, the CDR3 is TGTGCTCTTGGGTCCCGGGGACCCCGCTCTCTCCTCATCTTT.

A word on this clone: Since a much larger clone is just one base distant, this may be a read error. The rearrangement links TRDV1 to TRDJ1, with 7 bases aligning to TRDD3. Germline V gives CDR1 TSWWSYY, CDR2 QGS. The CDR3 length is 21 residues. In nucleotides, the CDR3 is TGTGCTCTTGGGCAACTATACGTGAGAAGGACGGGATACCGGCGCACCGATAAACTCATCTTT. It translates to CALGQLYVRRTGYRRTDKLIF.

This clone was found a few times. A far bigger clonotype differs at one base, so this is likely a read error. This CDR3 is also generated by other DNA sequences in the sample. The chain employs TRDV1 and TRDJ1; unclear D gene. Germline V CDR1 and CDR2: TSWWSYY, QGS. The CDR3 sequence is 17 residues long. Trimming stripped 2 bases from V and 0 bases from J, with 16 bases between. For the CDR3, the DNA is TGTGCTCTTGGGGAAAGGTTAGGGGCACTTTACACCGATAAACTCATCTTT. Translation gives CALGERLGALYTDKLIF.

This clone appeared a few times. This likely reflects a read error, since a far larger clone is one base away. The chain has TRDV1 and TRDJ1; 8 nucleotides align to TRDD3. The J segment lost 6 bases and the V segment lost 5 bases, leaving 32 bases of the junction unmatched. Germline V gene lookup returns CDR1 TSWWSYY and CDR2 QGS. The CDR3 consists of 22 residues. CDR3: CALGPRGDLRNFTGGPTNKLIF. The CDR3 DNA reads TGTGCTCTTGGGCCAAGAGGCGACCTTCGCAATTTTACTGGGGGTCCTACCAATAAACTCATCTTT.

The V gene is TRDV1, the J gene TRDJ1, with 12 bases aligning to TRDD3. Germline V gene sequence: CDR1 TSWWSYY, CDR2 QGS. The CDR3 has 21 amino acids. Unmatched junction bases numbered 18, after V lost 2 bases and J lost 2 bases. The CDR3, as DNA: TGTGCTCTTGGGGAAAGGAACCTACCTCGTACTGGGGGATACCTAACCGATAAACTCATCTTT. It specifies CALGERNLPRTGGYLTDKLIF.

Regarding this clone: A read error likely explains this, since a far larger clone differs by one base. The chain recombines TRDV1 with TRDJ1, with 12 bases aligning to TRDD3. J was trimmed by 0 bases and V by 4 bases; bases with no gene match: 39. Per germline, CDR1 TSWWSYY and CDR2 QGS. This CDR3 is built from 28 residues. CDR3 loop: CALGGPLPSSGLGTGGYLTWSYTDKLIF. The CDR3 bases are TGTGCTCTTGGGGGACCTCTGCCTTCCTCCGGGTTGGGTACTGGGGGATACCTTACGTGGTCGTACACCGATAAACTCATCTTT.

A word on this clone: Since a much larger clone is just one base distant, this may be a read error. The gene calls are TRDV1 and TRDJ1; 8 bases fit TRDD3. V was clipped by 5 bases and J by 2 bases; unmatched bases: 22. CDR1 and CDR2 from the germline V gene are TSWWSYY and QGS. The CDR3 has 20 amino acids. For the CDR3, the DNA is TGTGCTCTTGGGAGATCGGCGCGGTCTTTAAATACTGGGGGGACCGATAAACTCATCTTT. Translating gives CALGRSARSLNTGGTDKLIF.

This clone was seen more than once but under ten times. One base away lies a much larger clone, so this may be a sequencing read error. Other DNA sequences in the sample encode the same CDR3. The chain is built from TRDV1 and TRDJ1; 12 bases map to TRDD3. The CDR3 totals 23 residues. The J segment lost 0 bases and the V segment lost 5 bases, leaving 25 bases of the junction unmatched. Germline-derived CDR1 and CDR2 are TSWWSYY and QGS. CDR3 sequence reads: CALGSRGFLTGGYRTAYTDKLIF. DNA for the CDR3: TGTGCTCTTGGGTCCAGAGGGTTCCTCACTGGGGGATACCGTACAGCGTACACCGATAAACTCATCTTT.

The V and J genes are TRDV1 and TRDJ1; D might be TRDD3 (5 bases). From germline, CDR1 is TSWWSYY and CDR2 QGS. V was shortened by 1 base and J by 0 bases, with 33 bases between the two germline ends. This CDR3 contains 23 residues. The chain's CDR3 is CALGERKRGVPPGRGEYTDKLIF. The CDR3 bases are TGTGCTCTTGGGGAACGTAAACGTGGTGTTCCGCCGGGTCGGGGAGAGTACACCGATAAACTCATCTTT.

This clone was seen a few times. A read error is likely here: a far larger clone is one base away. Other DNA sequences in this specimen translate into the identical CDR3. The rearrangement uses TRDV2 and TRDJ1, with D tentatively TRDD3 (6 bases). This CDR3 spans 17 amino acids. Germline V CDR1 and CDR2: GEAIGNYY, EKD. Written as DNA, the CDR3 is TGTGCCTGGGGGGTCCCACACAACTGGGCCGACACCGATAAGCTCATCTTT. Its protein product is CAWGVPHNWADTDKLIF.

Turning to this clone: This may come from a read error, since a much larger clone is one base off. V and J are TRDV1 and TRDJ1; 12 bases fit TRDD3. CDR3 length: 21 amino acids. J gave up 2 bases and V 4 bases, and 20 bases lay outside the gene matches. The germline V gene encodes CDR1 TSWWSYY and CDR2 QGS. Here the CDR3 reads CALGGRARISTGGYLTDKLIF. CDR3 coding DNA: TGTGCTCTTGGGGGGCGTGCCCGAATCAGTACTGGGGGATACCTAACCGATAAACTCATCTTT.

Worth noting for this clone: A far more abundant clone sits one base away, making this likely a read error. V usage is TRAV29/DV5 and J usage is TRDJ1; 10 nucleotides match TRDD3. The CDR3 runs 13 residues. CDR1 is NSMFDY and CDR2 is ISSIKDK in the germline V gene. In DNA, the CDR3 is TGTGCACCCCTATGGGGGATACACCGCGGGCTCACCTTT. Its protein product is CAPLWGIHRGLTF.

The gene calls are TRDV1 and TRDJ1, with 13 bases matching TRDD3. The germline CDR1 and CDR2 sequences are TSWWSYY and QGS. The length of the CDR3 is 26 residues. V was pared by 1 base and J by 0 bases, with 29 bases of the junction left unmatched. CDR3 in amino acids: CALGEQRPSSRPYWGIRQQYTDKLIF. The CDR3 coding sequence is TGTGCTCTTGGGGAACAACGGCCTTCCTCCCGTCCGTACTGGGGGATACGCCAGCAATACACCGATAAACTCATCTTT.

In its sample, this clone ranks as large. The same CDR3 also results from other DNA sequences found in this sample. This chain uses TRDV1 with TRDJ1; TRDD2 matches at 8 bases. CDR3 size: 15 residues. The germline V gene has CDR1 TSWWSYY and CDR2 QGS. V was clipped by 8 bases and J by 0 bases; unmatched bases: 8. The CDR3 nucleotides are TGTGCTCTTTGCCTTCCTAAGGGATACACCGATAAACTCATCTTT. Its translation is CALCLPKGYTDKLIF.

This clone turned up a few times. TCRdb has a much larger clone's protein, which differs at residue 15 from the translation of this DNA, likely because of a read error; what is shown is the protein translated from the DNA. This chain joins TRDV1 and TRDJ1, with TRDD2 matching over 7 bases. The CDR3 sequence is 17 residues long. CDR1 TSWWSYY and CDR2 QGS come from the germline V gene. CDR3 nucleotides: TGTGCTCTTGGGGAGGTTCCTACAGGGTCGTACACCGATAAACCCATCTTT. Residues: CALGEVPTGSYTDKPIF.

This clone has a handful of counts. This likely stems from a read error, as it lies one base from a far larger clone. Other nucleotide sequences from this sample produce the same CDR3. The chain employs TRDV1 and TRDJ1; D might be TRDD3 (5 bases). Looked up from germline, CDR1 is TSWWSYY and CDR2 is QGS. The length of the CDR3 is 16 residues. CDR3 protein: CALGELAPDYTDKLIF. The CDR3 DNA follows: TGTGCTCTCGGGGAACTAGCCCCCGACTACACCGATAAACTCATCTTT.

Regarding this clone: Since a far larger clone is one base different, this is likely a read error. The chain employs TRDV1 and TRDJ1, with D perhaps TRDD3 (6 bases). This CDR3 is 22 amino acids long. In germline, CDR1 is TSWWSYY, CDR2 QGS. The CDR3 here is CAPGEGIFPIRKSIKSLGKLIF. Here the CDR3 DNA reads TGTGCTCCTGGGGAGGGGATTTTCCCAATAAGAAAGTCAATCAAGAGTTTAGGTAAACTCATCTTT.

By proportion, this clone is large. The sample contains more than one DNA sequence encoding this CDR3. The chain joins TRDV1 to TRDJ1; no reliable D call. Germline V CDR1 and CDR2: TSWWSYY, QGS. The CDR3 extends over 20 amino acids. Trimming took 0 bases from V and 3 from J, leaving 26 bases between them. CDR3 protein: CALGELPSQRLILLADKLIF. CDR3 nucleotides: TGTGCTCTTGGGGAACTACCATCGCAAAGGTTAATACTATTGGCCGATAAACTCATCTTT.

By proportion, this clone is medium-sized. At the DNA level, this CDR3 is encoded by other sequences in the same sample as well. The rearrangement links TRDV1 to TRDJ1; 10 positions match TRDD3. CDR1 is TSWWSYY, CDR2 QGS, per germline. The junction had 14 bases not matched to a gene; V was cut back by 7 bases and J by 3 bases. This CDR3 contains 17 residues. CDR3 in amino acids: CALVSVGGYARPDKLIF. CDR3 nucleotide sequence: TGTGCTCTTGTATCCGTGGGGGGATACGCGCGTCCCGATAAACTCATCTTT.

The chain employs TRDV1 and TRDJ1, with TRDD3 matching over 11 bases. The CDR3 extends over 17 amino acids. The germline CDR1 and CDR2 sequences are TSWWSYY and QGS. The V segment lost 6 bases and the J segment 8 bases; nucleotides outside the gene matches: 17. CDR3 sequence: CALGPRGLGDMGAKLIF. DNA of the CDR3: TGTGCTCTTGGACCCCGCGGACTGGGGGATATGGGGGCAAAACTCATCTTT.

This clone is judged medium-sized. Other DNA sequences of this sample code for an identical CDR3. The rearrangement links TRDV1 to TRDJ1; TRDD3 matches 10 bases. From germline, CDR1 is TSWWSYY and CDR2 QGS. This CDR3 spans 23 amino acids. V lost 0 bases and J lost 2; bases outside the gene matches: 24. For the CDR3, the DNA is TGTGCTCTTGGGGAACTAGTTTCTCAGAAGAAAGTTTCCGTACTGGGGGATACCGATAAACTCATCTTT. It encodes CALGELVSQKKVSVLGDTDKLIF.

Of note for this clone: The mismatch at residue 12 between this DNA's translation and the TCRdb protein of a much larger clone likely reflects a read error; the protein shown is translated from the DNA. V usage is TRDV1 and J usage is TRDJ1; 7 bases map to TRDD2. Germline V gene sequence: CDR1 TSWWSYY, CDR2 QGS. This CDR3 spans 14 amino acids. DNA for the CDR3: TGTGCTCTTGGGATAAATTCCTACTCCGATAAACCCATCTTT. It codes for CALGINSYSDKPIF.

Turning to this clone: TCRdb's listed protein matches a much larger clone and diverges from this DNA's translation at residue 6, likely through a read error; the protein shown comes from the DNA. This chain links TRDV1 with TRDJ1, with D maybe TRDD3 (6 bases). The V gene's germline CDR1 is TSWWSYY and CDR2 QGS. V shed 5 bases and J shed 2 bases, with 21 bases lying between them. The CDR3 loop spans 17 amino acids. The CDR3 DNA follows: TGTGCTCTTGGGCCGCTCCGGCGATACGCTGGAACCGATAAACTCATCTTT. Amino acids: CALGPLRRYAGTDKLIF.

This clone was picked up a small number of times. The TCRdb protein, from a much larger clone, departs from this DNA's translation at residue 11, likely by read error; the protein shown derives from the DNA. The chain links TRDV1 to TRDJ1; 10 bases line up with TRDD3. J lost 2 bases, V lost 11 bases, and 17 bases had no gene match. Germline V CDR1 and CDR2: TSWWSYY, QGS. The CDR3 extends over 17 amino acids. The CDR3 nucleotides are TGTGCTAACGAGGTGGGCCTCGGGGGATACGAAACCGATAAACTCATCTTT. Translated, it gives CANEVGLGGYETDKLIF.

This clone was seen more than once but under ten times. This chain connects TRDV1 to TRDJ1; 10 nucleotides agree with TRDD3. Trimming took 5 bases from V and 1 from J; bases not matched to a gene: 22. The germline gives CDR1 TSWWSYY, CDR2 QGS. The CDR3 spans 21 residues. The chain's CDR3 is CALGKGPSSLHWGIPTDKLIF. CDR3 DNA: TGTGCTCTTGGGAAGGGGCCTTCCTCCCTTCACTGGGGGATTCCCACCGATAAACTCATCTTT.

On this clone itself: With only one base between it and a far larger clone, this is likely a read error. The chain couples TRDV1 to TRDJ1; 8 nucleotides agree with TRDD2. CDR3 length: 20 residues. Germline assignment: CDR1 TSWWSYY and CDR2 QGS. CDR3 amino acids: CALGGSDFLRMGLSTGKLIF. The CDR3 nucleotides are TGTGCTCTTGGGGGTTCAGACTTCCTACGGATGGGTCTAAGCACCGGTAAACTCATCTTT.